The 27 T cell receptor beta chains reported below all come from one sample, sequenced in a study of Graves' ophthalmopathy and Graves' hyperthyroidism. Amplified TCR beta CDR3 regions were obtained using RNA transcripts as template. After a first-round RT-PCR with HTBI primers, a second-round multiplex PCR was run. TCRdb fed the multiplex PCR reads into MiXCR, producing one record per CDR3 protein. Of over 450,000 distinct CDR3 sequences in the sample, under 15% were seen once. The sequenced sample was blood. These TCRs come from a woman in her 30s with Graves' ophthalmopathy.

The table lists this clonotype with many counts. This may stem from a read error, because a much larger clone lies one nucleotide away. The chain has TRBV6-2 or TRBV6-3 and TRBJ2-7, with no clear D. Germline values: CDR1 MNHEY, CDR2 SVGEGT. The CDR3 consists of 13 residues. Trimming removed 2 bases from V and 0 bases from J, with 5 bases in between. The CDR3 region has the DNA TGTGCCAGCAGTTACGACATCTCCTACGAGCAGTACTTC. Amino acids: CASSYDISYEQYF.

CDR3 residues: CATRRGYNSPLHF. In nucleotides, the CDR3 is TGTGCCACCCGGAGAGGATATAATTCACCCCTCCACTTT. V usage is TRBV6-5 and J usage is TRBJ1-6, with D unclear. The germline V gene encodes CDR1 MNHEY and CDR2 SVGAGI. CDR3 size: 13 residues. Trimming cost V 10 bases and J 4 bases, with 11 bases left between them.

With respect to this clonotype: Being one base from a much bigger clone, this may be a read error. The CDR3 is CASSFDIPHYEQYV. The CDR3, as DNA: TGTGCCAGCAGTTTTGACATACCACACTACGAGCAGTACGTC. The chain recombines TRBV12-3 or TRBV12-4 with TRBJ2-7; D remains ambiguous. The CDR3 is made up of 14 amino acids. V lost 3 bases and J lost 3, with 12 bases in between.

This clonotype was detected many times. This chain uses TRBV10-3 with TRBJ1-1, with no clear D. This CDR3 is built from 14 residues. CDR1 is ENHRY, CDR2 SYGVKD, per germline. Trimming shortened V by 0 bases and J by 5 bases, and 10 bases separated the two germline ends. In nucleotides, the CDR3 is TGTGCCATCAGTGAGTCGCTCGCATGGACTGAAGCTTTCTTT. Translation: CAISESLAWTEAFF.

This clonotype was observed many times. The V and J genes are TRBV28 and TRBJ2-7; perhaps TRBD2 as D (6 bases). The CDR3 is made up of 14 amino acids. Deletions cut 8 bases from V and 2 bases from J, with 16 bases between. The germline V gene has CDR1 MDHEN and CDR2 SYDVKM. Here the CDR3 DNA reads TGTGCCAGCCTACCCACTTCGGGGGCCTACGAGCAGTACTTC. This encodes CASLPTSGAYEQYF.

This clonotype was counted many times. This chain connects TRBV6-1 to TRBJ1-5; D perhaps matches TRBD1 (6 bases). This CDR3 spans 15 amino acids. V lost 6 bases, J lost 6 bases, and 18 bases lay in between. Germline V gene lookup returns CDR1 MNHNS and CDR2 SASEGT. Here the CDR3 reads CASSPGGGVRQPQHF. The DNA for the CDR3 is TGTGCCAGCAGCCCCGGGGGGGGCGTTCGTCAGCCCCAGCATTTT.

This clonotype was seen many times. This chain links TRBV6-1 with TRBJ1-5; D call uncertain. CDR3 length: 16 amino acids. The germline V gene has CDR1 MNHNS and CDR2 SASEGT. V was cut by 5 bases and J by 2 bases, with 16 bases left in between. CDR3 loop: CASSKTNFMGNQPQHF. The CDR3 region has the DNA TGTGCCAGCAGTAAAACTAACTTCATGGGCAATCAGCCCCAGCATTTT.

This clonotype was recorded many times. The gene calls are TRBV20-1 and TRBJ2-7; no clear D gene. The CDR3 runs 13 residues. Deletions cut 1 base from V and 3 bases from J, with 10 bases between. Looked up from germline, CDR1 is DFQATT and CDR2 is SNEGSKA (reference sequence). Written as DNA, the CDR3 is TGCAGTGCTAGAGGAACAACCATCTACGAGCAGTACTTC. It codes for CSARGTTIYEQYF.

This clonotype appeared a few times. As DNA, the CDR3 is TGCAGCGTTGAGCTACCGGGACTAGCGGGAGGCCCCTCAGATACGCAGTATTTT. Translation: CSVELPGLAGGPSDTQYF. The chain uses TRBV29-1 and TRBJ2-3; 15 bases match TRBD2. There are 18 residues in the CDR3. Germline loops: CDR1 SQVTM, CDR2 ANQGSEA. J lost 4 bases, V lost 3 bases, and 11 bases had no gene match.

This clonotype was observed at least ten times. The chain employs TRBV20-1 and TRBJ1-1; D possibly corresponds to TRBD1 (6 bases). In germline, CDR1 is DFQATT, CDR2 SNEGSKA (reference sequence). The CDR3 is 13 amino acids. With 6 bases removed from V and 1 base from J, the gap between germline ends came to 12 bases. CDR3: CSATDSSNTEAFF. CDR3 sequence (DNA): TGCAGTGCCACGGACAGCTCGAACACTGAAGCTTTCTTT.

In its sample, this clonotype was seen many times. The rearrangement uses TRBV20-1 and TRBJ2-7; maybe TRBD1 (6 bases). The CDR3 totals 13 residues. Germline V gene sequence: CDR1 DFQATT, CDR2 SNEGSKA (reference sequence). Trimming removed 6 bases at V and 2 bases at J, with 14 bases between. CDR3 loop: CSARQDEPYEQYF. The CDR3 DNA sequence: TGCAGTGCCCGACAGGATGAACCCTACGAGCAGTACTTC.

This clonotype was seen a handful of times. The V call is TRBV6-5, the J call TRBJ1-1; weak D call: TRBD1 (5 bases). The CDR3 spans 16 residues. In germline, CDR1 is MNHEY, CDR2 SVGAGI. Deletions cut 3 bases from V and 4 bases from J, with 18 bases between. CDR3 in DNA: TGTGCCAGCAGTTATGGGGGACCCCCTCCGGGCACTGAAGCTTTCTTT. As protein: CASSYGGPPPGTEAFF.

Points on this clonotype: Compared with germline, one end of the junction differs, possibly owing to a read error. The DNA of the CDR3 is TGTGCCACCAGTGCCGGAGATGAGGACACTGAAGCCTTCTTT. Its protein is CATSAGDEDTEAFF. The chain is built from TRBV24-1 and TRBJ1-1, with D perhaps matching TRBD1 (5 bases). This CDR3 is built from 14 residues. Germline lookup yields CDR1 KGHDR and CDR2 SFDVKD.

This clonotype was recorded at least ten times. The chain uses TRBV10-3 and TRBJ2-2, with D perhaps matching TRBD1 (5 bases). Germline V gene data show CDR1 as ENHRY and CDR2 as SYGVKD. This CDR3 region has 16 residues. V was pared by 2 bases and J by 1 base, with 11 bases between. The CDR3 protein is CAISEASTGNTGELFF. The CDR3 DNA reads TGTGCCATCAGTGAGGCTTCCACAGGGAACACCGGGGAGCTGTTTTTT.

This clonotype was seen repeatedly, ten times or more. The chain couples TRBV27 to TRBJ1-2; D unresolved. Germline loops: CDR1 MNHEY, CDR2 SMNVEV (reference sequence). Trimming took off 2 bases at V and 2 bases at J, with 9 bases between the two ends. This CDR3 is 14 amino acids long. The CDR3 DNA reads TGTGCCAGCAGTTTAAAGGGCCAAAACTATGGCTACACCTTC. It specifies CASSLKGQNYGYTF.

The chain uses TRBV20-1 and TRBJ2-7; 8 nucleotides line up with TRBD2. The trim removed 3 bases at V and 1 base at J, leaving 5 bases unmatched. Germline loops: CDR1 DFQATT, CDR2 SNEGSKA (reference sequence). This CDR3 contains 14 residues. Here the CDR3 reads CSARKLAESYEQYF. CDR3 bases: TGCAGTGCTAGGAAACTAGCGGAGTCCTACGAGCAGTACTTC.

This clonotype was observed many times. The chain recombines TRBV19 with TRBJ1-5; 7 positions agree with TRBD1. The V and J ends lost 7 bases and 5 bases, in that order; junction bases with no gene match: 11. Germline-derived CDR1 and CDR2 are LNHDA and SQIVND (reference sequence). The CDR3 extends over 15 amino acids. The CDR3 here is CASTLVTGRHQPQHF. DNA of the CDR3: TGTGCCAGTACTCTCGTGACAGGGCGCCATCAGCCCCAGCATTTT.

This clonotype has a count of ten or more. This chain connects TRBV4-1 to TRBJ1-1; 9 bases are shared with TRBD1. The CDR3 covers 14 residues. CDR1 and CDR2 from the germline V gene are MGHRA and YSYEKL. With 3 bases clipped from V and 9 bases from J, the junction kept 8 bases outside the gene matches. Here the CDR3 DNA reads TGCGCCAGCAGCCAGTCCCGGGACAGGGATCAAGCTTTCTTT. This translates into CASSQSRDRDQAFF.

This clonotype has just a few counts. This chain links TRBV4-1 with TRBJ1-5, with D maybe TRBD1 (6 bases). The germline CDR1 and CDR2 sequences are MGHRA and YSYEKL. This CDR3 region has 16 residues. Trimming removed 4 bases at V and 1 base at J, with 14 bases between. DNA for the CDR3: TGCGCCAGCAGCCGAGAACCGGGACAAAGCAATCAGCCCCAGCATTTT. Protein: CASSREPGQSNQPQHF.

This clonotype came up a few times. V usage is TRBV6-1 and J usage is TRBJ2-3; tentative D call: TRBD1 (5 bases). In germline, CDR1 is MNHNS, CDR2 SASEGT. CDR3 size: 15 residues. V shed 0 bases and J shed 2 bases, with 9 bases lying between them. This CDR3 reads CASSEAVGDTDTQYF. Here the CDR3 DNA reads TGTGCCAGCAGTGAAGCTGTAGGGGACACAGATACGCAGTATTTT.

This clonotype was seen a handful of times. The chain combines TRBV5-1 with TRBJ1-1; TRBD1 agrees at 9 bases. CDR1 is SGHRS, CDR2 YFSETQ, per germline. V trimming: 2 bases; J trimming: 3 bases; junction bases outside the gene matches: 2. The CDR3 spans 14 residues. The chain's CDR3 is CASSLQGADTEAFF. As DNA, the CDR3 is TGCGCCAGCAGCTTACAGGGGGCTGACACTGAAGCTTTCTTT. The whole variable domain, filled in from reference TRBV5-1 and TRBJ1-1, reads KAGVTQTPRYLIKTRGQQVTLSCSPISGHRSVSWYQQTPGQGLQFLFEYFSETQRNKGNFPGRFSGRQFSNSRSEMNVSTLELGDSALYLCASSLQGADTEAFFGQGTRLTVV.

This clonotype was observed at least ten times. The chain recombines TRBV11-2 with TRBJ2-7; D is perhaps TRBD1 or TRBD2 (5 bases each). From germline, CDR1 is SGHAT and CDR2 FQNNGV. The CDR3 spans 15 residues. V was cut by 1 base and J by 2 bases, with 12 bases left in between. For the CDR3, the DNA is TGTGCCAGCAGCTTAGGAGGGACGGCGACCTACGAGCAGTACTTC. It translates to CASSLGGTATYEQYF.

This chain connects TRBV28 to TRBJ1-1; 8 nucleotides agree with TRBD1. The CDR3 spans 16 residues. The V segment lost 3 bases and the J segment 2 bases; nucleotides outside the gene matches: 8. Looked up from germline, CDR1 is MDHEN and CDR2 is SYDVKM. This CDR3 reads CASSFRTGSGNTEAFF. The CDR3 region has the DNA TGTGCCAGCAGTTTTCGGACAGGGTCAGGAAACACTGAAGCTTTCTTT.

This clonotype appeared many times. The chain employs TRBV9 and TRBJ1-1; tentative D call: TRBD1 (5 bases). Germline assignment: CDR1 SGDLS and CDR2 YYNGEE. The CDR3 consists of 14 residues. Trimming removed 3 bases from V and 1 base from J, with 10 bases in between. The CDR3 nucleotides read TGTGCCAGCAGCGCGGGACTCGCGAACACTGAAGCTTTCTTT. Amino acid sequence: CASSAGLANTEAFF.

Many counts were recorded for this clonotype. The chain joins TRBV27 to TRBJ2-7; D tentatively fits TRBD1 or TRBD2 (7 bases each). The V end was cut by 5 bases, the J end by 1 base, with 15 bases between. CDR1 is MNHEY and CDR2 is SMNVEV in the germline V gene (reference sequence). The CDR3 totals 15 residues. The CDR3 sequence: CASSTRQGGSYEQYF. The CDR3, as DNA: TGTGCCAGCAGTACTCGACAGGGAGGGTCCTACGAGCAGTACTTC.

The table lists this clonotype with many counts. J is TRBJ1-1 and V is TRBV12-3 or TRBV12-4; TRBD1 might be the D (6 bases). Trimming removed 6 bases from V and 5 bases from J, with 13 bases in between. CDR3 size: 13 residues. The CDR3 DNA follows: TGTGCCAGCAGACAAACAGGGATAACTGAAGCTTTCTTT. Protein: CASRQTGITEAFF.

This clonotype was observed a handful of times. A junction end diverges from the germline sequence, so it may reflect a read error. The rearrangement links TRBV12-3 or TRBV12-4 to TRBJ2-4; a possible D gene is TRBD2 (6 bases). The CDR3 consists of 13 residues. CDR3 sequence (DNA): TGTGCCAGCAGTTTAAGCGGGTCAAACATTAAGTACTTC. Translated: CASSLSGSNIKYF.